Listed here are 28 T cell receptor beta chains from one sample, sequenced in a study of T cells in Graves' hyperthyroidism and ophthalmopathy. The CDR3 regions of TCR beta were amplified from RNA transcripts. First-round RT-PCR of the TCR CDR3 relied on the HTBI primer set. TCRdb re-called the multiplex PCR reads through MiXCR, storing one row per CDR3 protein. The sample includes around 540,000 distinct CDR3 sequences, about 45% of them seen just once. Sequencing was carried out using peripheral blood or thyroid tissue (not recorded which). All receptors derive from a woman aged 18 to 35 with Graves' hyperthyroidism.

A remark on this clonotype: The junction differs from germline at one of its ends, possibly a read error. The CDR3 nucleotides read TGTGTCAGCAGTTTAGCCTGGAACCGGGATAATTCACCCCTCCACTTT. Protein product: CVSSLAWNRDNSPLHF. This rearrangement joins TRBV12-3 or TRBV12-4 to TRBJ1-6; the D is unclear. The CDR3 is made up of 16 amino acids.

The CDR3 here is CASSVVSKTAYNEQFF. The DNA of the CDR3 is TGTGCCAGCAGCGTAGTATCCAAAACTGCCTACAATGAGCAGTTCTTC. The chain has TRBV9 and TRBJ2-1, with D unresolved. Trimming removed 0 bases from V and 2 bases from J, with 12 bases in between. This CDR3 comprises 16 residues. From germline, CDR1 is SGDLS and CDR2 YYNGEE.

In its sample, this clonotype was seen once. J is TRBJ2-7 and V is TRBV10-3, with TRBD2 matching 8 bases. The J segment lost 7 bases and the V segment lost 6 bases, leaving 8 bases of the junction unmatched. CDR1 is ENHRY, CDR2 SYGVKD, per germline. CDR3 size: 13 residues. The CDR3 nucleotides read TGTGCCATCAGAACGGGAGGGCCCAGAGAGCAGTACTTC. Protein sequence: CAIRTGGPREQYF.

This clonotype showed up many times. The rearrangement uses TRBV20-1 and TRBJ2-7; D not resolved. The V gene's germline CDR1 is DFQATT and CDR2 SNEGSKA (reference sequence). V lost 4 bases to trimming and J lost 2 bases, with 6 bases between them. The CDR3 has 11 amino acids. The DNA of the CDR3 is TGCAGTGCTACATCTCCCTACGAGCAGTACTTC. Its translation: CSATSPYEQYF.

By its share, this clonotype is medium-sized. This chain joins TRBV10-2 and TRBJ2-7; D uncertain. Germline V gives CDR1 WSHSY, CDR2 SAAADI. V lost 2 bases to trimming and J lost 2 bases, with 4 bases between them. The CDR3 has 12 amino acids. The CDR3 region is CASSELAYEQYF. CDR3 sequence (DNA): TGCGCCAGCAGTGAGCTAGCCTACGAGCAGTACTTC.

The gene calls are TRBV29-1 and TRBJ1-4; 7 nucleotides line up with TRBD1. Unmatched junction bases numbered 11, after V lost 3 bases and J lost 7 bases. Per germline, CDR1 SQVTM and CDR2 ANQGSEA. The CDR3 is made up of 15 amino acids. CDR3 loop: CSVDQHTGASEKLFF. CDR3 bases: TGCAGCGTTGACCAACATACAGGGGCGTCTGAAAAACTGTTTTTT.

This rearrangement joins TRBV7-3 to TRBJ2-5, with D perhaps given as TRBD1 or TRBD2 (5 bases each). CDR3 length: 14 residues. Trimming stripped 4 bases from V and 5 bases from J, with 14 bases between. Germline CDR1 SGHTA, CDR2 FQGTGA. CDR3 sequence: CASSSGTYGETQYF. The CDR3 nucleotides read TGTGCCAGCAGCTCCGGGACCTACGGGGAGACCCAGTACTTC.

This clonotype was recorded many times. This chain connects TRBV7-9 to TRBJ2-5; 7 nucleotides align to TRBD1. CDR1 and CDR2 (germline): SEHNR, FQNEAQ (reference sequence). J was trimmed by 6 bases and V by 5 bases; bases with no gene match: 9. CDR3 size: 14 residues. Written as DNA, the CDR3 is TGTGCCAGCAGCCCCTCGGACAGGATGAAGACCCAGTACTTC. Its protein is CASSPSDRMKTQYF.

The chain carries TRBV2 and TRBJ2-7; D unclear. This CDR3 contains 13 residues. The ends were cut back, 6 bases at V and 3 bases at J, with 12 bases in the middle. The germline V gene has CDR1 SNHLY and CDR2 FYNNEI. CDR3 residues: CASSPQDGYEQYF. The CDR3 nucleotides are TGTGCCAGCAGCCCCCAGGACGGCTACGAGCAGTACTTC. Drawing the rest from reference TRBV2 and TRBJ2-7, the complete variable domain is EPEVTQTPSHQVTQMGQEVILRCVPISNHLYFYWYRQILGQKVEFLVSFYNNEISEKSEIFDDQFSVERPDGSNFTLKIRSTKLEDSAMYFCASSPQDGYEQYFGPGTRLTVT.

The chain couples TRBV20-1 to TRBJ2-7; 11 bases match TRBD2. Trimming removed 4 bases from V and 1 base from J; junction bases left unmatched: 18. Germline loops: CDR1 DFQATT, CDR2 SNEGSKA (reference sequence). This CDR3 comprises 19 residues. The CDR3 loop is CSAIDPGLAATTRSYEQYF. The CDR3 DNA is TGCAGTGCTATCGATCCGGGACTAGCGGCCACGACACGGTCCTACGAGCAGTACTTC.

This rearrangement joins TRBV2 to TRBJ2-7; 7 bases agree with TRBD1. The CDR3 runs to 17 residues. The germline gives CDR1 SNHLY, CDR2 FYNNEI. V lost 6 bases and J lost 0; bases outside the gene matches: 14. This CDR3 reads CASSPQGTSLSSYEQYF. The DNA of the CDR3 is TGTGCCAGCAGCCCACAGGGGACATCATTAAGCTCCTACGAGCAGTACTTC.

This clonotype was detected only once. Germline and junction disagree at one end, which may indicate a read error. This rearrangement joins TRBV7-9 to TRBJ1-5; D might be TRBD1 (6 bases). This CDR3 has 13 amino acids. Germline values: CDR1 SEHNR, CDR2 FQNEAQ (reference sequence). CDR3 protein: CASKRQGQGPQHF. In DNA, the CDR3 is TGCGCCAGCAAGCGCCAGGGGCAAGGGCCCCAGCATTTT.

This rearrangement joins TRBV7-9 to TRBJ1-3; 7 bases fit TRBD1. This CDR3 is 16 amino acids long. Germline CDR1 reads SEHNR; CDR2 reads FQNEAQ (reference sequence). The V gene end was trimmed by 5 bases and the J gene end by 0 bases; junction bases not matched to a gene: 7. The CDR3 reads CASSEHGTASGNTIYF. DNA of the CDR3: TGTGCCAGCAGCGAACACGGGACAGCCTCTGGAAACACCATATATTTT.

This chain's CDR3 is CATSRKSGYF. As DNA, the CDR3 is TGTGCCACCAGTCGTAAGAGCGGGTACTTC. The rearrangement uses TRBV24-1 and TRBJ2-5, with a tentative D call TRBD2 (5 bases). This CDR3 has 10 residues. Germline CDR1 and CDR2: KGHDR and SFDVKD. V lost 6 bases and J lost 13, with 11 bases in between.

This clonotype was observed at least ten times. The J gene is TRBJ2-6, the V gene TRBV15, with D possibly matching TRBD1 (5 bases). Germline CDR1 LNHNV, CDR2 YYDKDF (reference sequence). V was pared by 0 bases and J by 2 bases, with 8 bases between. This CDR3 region has 16 residues. CDR3 DNA sequence: TGTGCCACCAGCAGAGAAGTAGGGGCTGGGGCCAACGTCCTGACTTTC. Protein: CATSREVGAGANVLTF.

This clonotype came up a few times. The chain is built from TRBV7-9 and TRBJ1-1; D not resolved. Germline V gene sequence: CDR1 SEHNR, CDR2 FQNEAQ (reference sequence). This CDR3 spans 15 amino acids. Trimming cost V 5 bases and J 1 base, with 14 bases left between them. The CDR3 nucleotides are TGTGCCAGCAGCCAAGATCTGACTGGGAACACTGAAGCTTTCTTT. Its protein product is CASSQDLTGNTEAFF.

This clonotype has ten or more counts. The rearrangement links TRBV10-3 to TRBJ2-7; tentatively, D is TRBD1 (6 bases). CDR3 length: 13 amino acids. The germline CDR1 and CDR2 sequences are ENHRY and SYGVKD. V was pared by 6 bases and J by 2 bases, with 11 bases between. The CDR3 loop is CAISSKGAYEQYF. The DNA of the CDR3 is TGTGCCATCAGCAGTAAGGGGGCCTACGAGCAGTACTTC.

This clonotype was seen a handful of times. The chain links TRBV6-5 to TRBJ1-1; the D is unclear. The ends were cut back, 2 bases at V and 10 bases at J, with 8 bases in the middle. The CDR3 has 11 amino acids. The germline CDR1 and CDR2 sequences are MNHEY and SVGAGI. The CDR3 bases are TGTGCCAGCAGTTACACGGGGAGAGCTTTCTTT. Encoded protein: CASSYTGRAFF.

This chain joins TRBV7-6 and TRBJ1-2; D not resolved. Germline V gene data show CDR1 as SGHVS and CDR2 as FNYEAQ. The germline V and J ends were trimmed by 1 base and 10 bases, with 13 bases remaining between them. There are 13 residues in the CDR3. CDR3 coding DNA: TGTGCCAGCAGCTTAGTAGGCGGCAGGCACTACACCTTC. It is translated as CASSLVGGRHYTF.

Comment on this clonotype: Sequence at one end of the junction differs from germline and may be a read error. The V gene is TRBV29-1, the J gene TRBJ2-6, with D tentatively TRBD1 or TRBD2 (5 bases each). Germline V CDR1 and CDR2: SQVTM, ANQGSEA. The length of the CDR3 is 15 residues. The CDR3 spells CSVDRDTSGANVPTF. The CDR3 DNA reads TGCAGCGTTGATCGGGATACCTCTGGGGCCAACGTCCCGACTTTC.

At least ten counts were recorded for this clonotype. The chain joins TRBV29-1 to TRBJ1-2, with 9 bases aligning to TRBD1. Unmatched junction bases numbered 5, after V lost 4 bases and J lost 5 bases. The germline gives CDR1 SQVTM, CDR2 ANQGSEA. The length of the CDR3 is 13 residues. This chain's CDR3 is CSVGGTGFYGYTF. The CDR3 region has the DNA TGCAGCGTTGGAGGGACAGGGTTTTATGGCTACACCTTC.

This clonotype occurred many times. The rearrangement uses TRBV7-2 and TRBJ1-6; D perhaps matches TRBD1 (5 bases). The CDR3 sequence is 13 residues long. Deletions cut 3 bases from V and 8 bases from J, with 8 bases between. The germline gives CDR1 SGHTA, CDR2 FQGNSA. CDR3 sequence: CASSLGTDSPLHF. CDR3 bases: TGTGCCAGCAGCTTGGGGACCGATTCACCCCTCCACTTT.

The chain uses TRBV10-3 and TRBJ1-2; D might be TRBD1 (5 bases). The V gene lost 4 bases and the J gene lost 7 bases, with 13 bases spanning the gap. The V gene's germline CDR1 is ENHRY and CDR2 SYGVKD. The CDR3 runs 13 residues. The CDR3 DNA reads TGTGCCATCAGTGTACAGGCGTGGGCTGGCTACACCTTC. Residues: CAISVQAWAGYTF.

The chain couples TRBV19 to TRBJ1-5; 10 bases align to TRBD1. V lost 3 bases and J lost 0; bases outside the gene matches: 8. In germline, CDR1 is LNHDA, CDR2 SQIVND (reference sequence). The CDR3 loop spans 18 amino acids. Here the CDR3 reads CASSMRDRGGYSNQPQHF. CDR3 DNA: TGTGCCAGTAGTATGCGGGACAGGGGAGGGTATAGCAATCAGCCCCAGCATTTT.

With regard to this clonotype: The junction shows a germline mismatch at one end, possibly a read error. J is TRBJ2-7 and V is TRBV7-2, with TRBD1 identical over 7 bases. This CDR3 has 15 amino acids. In germline, CDR1 is SGHTA, CDR2 FQGNSA. The CDR3 coding sequence is TGTGCCAGCATCACGACAGGGACAATCTCCTACGAGCAGCACTTC. It encodes CASITTGTISYEQHF.

Many counts were recorded for this clonotype. This chain joins TRBV12-3 or TRBV12-4 and TRBJ1-2; unclear D gene. Trimming shortened V by 6 bases and J by 6 bases, and 14 bases separated the two germline ends. There are 13 residues in the CDR3. The CDR3 spells CASSSRVVDGYTF. The CDR3 bases are TGTGCCAGCAGCAGTAGGGTAGTTGATGGCTACACCTTC.

The V gene is TRBV10-3, the J gene TRBJ2-7; 7 nucleotides line up with TRBD2. This CDR3 contains 12 residues. Germline V gene sequence: CDR1 ENHRY, CDR2 SYGVKD. The trim removed 10 bases at V and 3 bases at J, leaving 6 bases unmatched. The CDR3 protein is CASRRTSYEQYF. The CDR3 DNA reads TGTGCCAGCAGACGGACTAGCTACGAGCAGTACTTC.

The rearrangement uses TRBV10-3 and TRBJ1-2; 10 positions match TRBD1. This CDR3 spans 11 amino acids. The germline CDR1 and CDR2 sequences are ENHRY and SYGVKD. V lost 9 bases to trimming and J lost 7 bases; unmatched junction nucleotides: 2. DNA for the CDR3: TGTGCCATACGGACAGGGGGTGGCTACACCTTC. The encoded protein is CAIRTGGGYTF.